This T cell receptor beta chain was sequenced during a study of persistence of HIV-infected CD4 T cells. The libraries were made with immunoSEQ version 4 in survey mode. Sequenced by immunoSEQ multiplex PCR; TCRdb stores in-frame clones only, minus some. The sample contains tens of thousands of clones, more than 75% of which appear only once. The CDR3 sequence is 17 residues long. The V gene end was trimmed by 4 bases and the J gene end by 2 bases; junction bases not matched to a gene: 9. In germline, CDR1 is MNHNS, CDR2 SASEGT. The stimulus was lysate of CMV-infected fibroblasts, roughly 10 ug/mL. Sorted nonresponding memory CD4+ T cells were CD40L-negative, CD69-negative, CD45RO-high. This clone was counted once. Its specificity is unknown.

The TCR comes from an adult woman with HIV who was CMV-seropositive. This chain uses TRBV6-1 with TRBJ1-5; 9 positions agree with TRBD1. The sample in question was CD4+ T cells sorted from PBMCs after roughly 18-hour stimulation, obtained from a patient who received antiretroviral therapy. This CDR3 is CASSGRDRVRGNQPQHF. DNA of the CDR3: TGTGCCAGCAGTGGAAGGGACAGGGTTAGGGGCAATCAGCCCCAGCATTTT.